The 21 T cell receptor beta chains below were found in one sample sequenced in a study of shared clonotypes between healthy human individuals (dated by TCRdb to the early 2020s). Library construction relied on the immunoSEQ multiplex PCR assay. As stored in TCRdb, this immuneACCESS dataset retains in-frame rearrangements with V and J assigned. A fraction of the clones does not appear; measured against another copy, unresolved V genes explain less than half of the discrepancy, and the remainder lacks a known reason. This sample holds roughly 660,000 clones; 90% were observed only once. The leading ten clones occupy about a third of the sample. Sample: memory CD8+ T cells from PBMCs. Interpreted using the paper, the cell subset or site label stands for: CD45RO+ cells pooled with CCR7-negative TemRA cells. The receptors here all came from a young man in good health. Some clones in this sample may be carry-over from other donors' samples.

This rearrangement joins TRBV11-2 to TRBJ2-7; TRBD2 matches at 12 bases. Per the germline V gene, CDR1 is SGHAT and CDR2 is FQNNGV. The CDR3 is 15 residues long. V dropped 3 bases and J dropped 5; count of bases not matched to a gene: 5. In DNA form, the CDR3 reads TGTGCCAGCAGCTTGGGACTAGCGGGCCACCACGAGCAGTACTTC. It is translated as CASSLGLAGHHEQYF.

The chain carries TRBV5-1 and TRBJ2-7, with D perhaps matching TRBD2 (5 bases). The germline V gene has CDR1 SGHRS and CDR2 YFSETQ. Trimming took off 9 bases at V and 1 base at J, with 17 bases between the two ends. The CDR3 extends over 14 amino acids. The CDR3 bases are TGCGCCACTGGCAAAAATCCGGGGTCCTACGAGCAGTACTTC. It specifies CATGKNPGSYEQYF.

V is TRBV19 and J is TRBJ2-1; 13 bases are shared with TRBD2. Germline lookup yields CDR1 LNHDA and CDR2 SQIVND (reference sequence). Trimming removed 5 bases from V and 4 bases from J; junction bases left unmatched: 2. There are 15 residues in the CDR3. CDR3 protein: CASSWGLAGYNEQFF. In DNA form, the CDR3 reads TGTGCCAGTAGTTGGGGACTAGCGGGATACAATGAGCAGTTCTTC.

On this clone itself: Other DNA sequences in this sample translate to the same CDR3. This chain links TRBV9 with TRBJ1-3; D gene ambiguous. Germline-derived CDR1 and CDR2 are SGDLS and YYNGEE. There are 15 residues in the CDR3. The germline V and J ends were trimmed by 0 bases and 0 bases, with 7 bases remaining between them. In DNA, the CDR3 is TGTGCCAGCAGCGTAGATGGCAGCTCTGGAAACACCATATATTTT. Amino acid sequence: CASSVDGSSGNTIYF. Full variable domain (outside the CDR3, taken from reference TRBV9 and TRBJ1-3): DSGVTQTPKHLITATGQRVTLRCSPRSGDLSVYWYQQSLDQGLQFLIQYYNGEERAKGNILERFSAQQFPDLHSELNLSSLELGDSALYFCASSVDGSSGNTIYFGEGSWLTVV.

This rearrangement joins TRBV6-5 to TRBJ2-5; TRBD2 matches 10 bases. There are 14 residues in the CDR3. V shed 2 bases, J shed 3 bases, and the junction held 0 bases outside the gene matches. The germline gives CDR1 MNHEY, CDR2 SVGAGI. The chain's CDR3 is CASSYGLAEETQYF. CDR3 DNA: TGTGCCAGCAGTTACGGACTAGCGGAAGAGACCCAGTACTTC.

This clone was detected once. The chain employs TRBV9 and TRBJ2-3; a weak D match, TRBD1 (6 bases). Trimming cost V 0 bases and J 0 bases, with 11 bases left between them. The germline CDR1 and CDR2 sequences are SGDLS and YYNGEE. This CDR3 is 16 amino acids long. The CDR3 region is CASSVAWDTSTDTQYF. In DNA form, the CDR3 reads TGTGCCAGCAGCGTAGCCTGGGACACTAGCACAGATACGCAGTATTTT.

With respect to this clone: A clone one base away is much larger, so this may be a read error. The chain joins TRBV7-8 to TRBJ2-7; the D is unclear. Germline loops: CDR1 SGHVS, CDR2 FQNEAQ. This CDR3 comprises 16 residues. CDR3 residues: CASSSSGLSSSYKQYF. In DNA, the CDR3 is TGTGCCAGCAGCTCGAGTGGCCTATCAAGCTCCTACAAGCAGTACTTC.

This chain uses TRBV27 with TRBJ1-1; the D gene is possibly TRBD1 (6 bases). The germline V gene encodes CDR1 MNHEY and CDR2 SMNVEV (reference sequence). The CDR3 sequence is 14 residues long. V was shortened by 3 bases and J by 3 bases, with 11 bases between the two germline ends. CDR3 sequence reads: CASSFQGSYTEAFF. The CDR3 nucleotides read TGTGCCAGCAGTTTTCAGGGGAGCTACACTGAAGCTTTCTTT.

This clone was counted a single time. The same CDR3 arises from other DNA sequences in this sample as well. This rearrangement joins TRBV11-2 to TRBJ1-1; D unresolved. In germline, CDR1 is SGHAT, CDR2 FQNNGV. Trimming took off 1 base at V and 2 bases at J, with 5 bases between the two ends. The CDR3 has 13 amino acids. CDR3 region: CASSLGVNTEAFF. Written as DNA, the CDR3 is TGTGCCAGCAGCTTAGGAGTAAACACTGAAGCTTTCTTT.

The chain has TRBV27 and TRBJ2-1; the match to TRBD2 covers 13 bases. The germline CDR1 and CDR2 sequences are MNHEY and SMNVEV (reference sequence). The CDR3 length is 16 residues. V dropped 7 bases and J dropped 8; count of bases not matched to a gene: 11. The CDR3 DNA follows: TGTGCCAGCACCTTCAATCGACTAGCGGGAGGTCATGAGCAGTTCTTC. Translation gives CASTFNRLAGGHEQFF.

The chain recombines TRBV4-1 with TRBJ1-2, with 12 nucleotides matching TRBD1. The germline gives CDR1 MGHRA, CDR2 YSYEKL. CDR3 size: 15 residues. The ends lost 8 bases at V and 8 bases at J; junction bases unmatched: 12. The CDR3 is CASSPAGTGGLGYTF. For the CDR3, the DNA is TGCGCCAGCTCCCCTGCCGGGACAGGGGGCTTAGGCTACACCTTC.

The rearrangement links TRBV7-8 to TRBJ1-3, with D maybe TRBD1 (5 bases). The V and J ends lost 0 bases and 4 bases respectively, with 16 bases between them. Per germline, CDR1 SGHVS and CDR2 FQNEAQ. The CDR3 runs to 17 residues. In DNA form, the CDR3 reads TGTGCCAGCAGCTTAGCCCTAACGGGACCGAAAGGAAACACCATATATTTT. It encodes CASSLALTGPKGNTIYF.

The chain recombines TRBV5-6 with TRBJ2-1; 8 nucleotides match TRBD2. V lost 4 bases to trimming and J lost 4 bases; unmatched junction nucleotides: 10. CDR1 SGHDT and CDR2 YYEEEE come from the germline V gene. The CDR3 is made up of 16 amino acids. The CDR3: CASSPPGIAGYNEQFF. CDR3 coding DNA: TGTGCCAGCAGCCCCCCCGGGATAGCGGGATACAATGAGCAGTTCTTC.

The rearrangement uses TRBV7-9 and TRBJ2-7; 9 positions match TRBD2. CDR3 size: 16 residues. Per the germline V gene, CDR1 is SEHNR and CDR2 is FQNEAQ (reference sequence). The trim removed 5 bases at V and 1 base at J, leaving 9 bases unmatched. The CDR3 bases are TGTGCCAGCAGCCCTGCTGCGGGAGGGTCTTCCTACGAGCAGTACTTC. It specifies CASSPAAGGSSYEQYF.

V gene TRBV27 combines with J gene TRBJ2-1; tentatively, D is TRBD2 (6 bases). The ends were cut back, 7 bases at V and 7 bases at J, with 17 bases in the middle. CDR1 and CDR2 from the germline V gene are MNHEY and SMNVEV (reference sequence). The CDR3 has 14 residues. CDR3 DNA: TGTGCCAGCACCCTCACGGGAGCCTGGAATGAGCAGTTCTTC. Protein product: CASTLTGAWNEQFF.

This chain links TRBV19 with TRBJ1-1, with 7 bases fitting TRBD1. From germline, CDR1 is LNHDA and CDR2 SQIVND (reference sequence). J lost 0 bases, V lost 9 bases, and 4 bases had no gene match. The CDR3 consists of 13 residues. The CDR3 reads CASADRMNTEAFF. Written as DNA, the CDR3 is TGTGCCAGCGCGGACAGGATGAACACTGAAGCTTTCTTT.

The chain combines TRBV7-2 with TRBJ2-7, with 8 bases lining up with TRBD2. The CDR3 sequence is 15 residues long. The J segment lost 5 bases and the V segment lost 1 base, leaving 7 bases of the junction unmatched. The germline gives CDR1 SGHTA, CDR2 FQGNSA. Here the CDR3 reads CASSLGIGLANEQYF. The DNA for the CDR3 is TGTGCCAGCAGCTTAGGAATAGGACTAGCCAACGAGCAGTACTTC.

The V and J genes are TRBV5-8 and TRBJ2-5; 11 bases align to TRBD2. Per the germline V gene, CDR1 is SGHTS and CDR2 is YDEGEE. V shed 3 bases, J shed 1 base, and the junction held 2 bases outside the gene matches. The CDR3 is made up of 15 amino acids. Here the CDR3 DNA reads TGTGCCAGCAGCTGGGGGACTAGCGGCCAAGAGACCCAGTACTTC. This gives the protein CASSWGTSGQETQYF.

This sequence joins TRBV2 and TRBJ2-7; 8 nucleotides line up with TRBD1. This CDR3 has 16 residues. CDR1 SNHLY and CDR2 FYNNEI come from the germline V gene. Trimming at V came to 6 bases and at J to 2 bases, leaving 12 bases not matched to a gene. CDR3 sequence reads: CASRASGQGAAYEQYF. The CDR3 DNA sequence: TGTGCCAGCAGAGCCTCGGGGCAGGGGGCCGCCTACGAGCAGTACTTC.

This clone has only a few counts. V is TRBV4-1 and J is TRBJ1-5; D remains ambiguous. The V gene lost 0 bases and the J gene lost 7 bases, with 13 bases spanning the gap. This CDR3 region has 15 residues. CDR1 and CDR2 from the germline V gene are MGHRA and YSYEKL. CDR3 in amino acids: CASSQDNPTKQPQHF. CDR3 nucleotide sequence: TGCGCCAGCAGCCAAGATAACCCAACGAAGCAGCCCCAGCATTTT.

The gene calls are TRBV27 and TRBJ2-1; D may match TRBD1 or TRBD2 (5 bases each). The ends were cut back, 5 bases at V and 6 bases at J, with 17 bases in the middle. Germline V gene lookup returns CDR1 MNHEY and CDR2 SMNVEV (reference sequence). The CDR3 extends over 15 amino acids. This chain's CDR3 is CASSPGAFFFNEQFF. Here the CDR3 DNA reads TGTGCCAGCAGTCCCGGGGCCTTCTTTTTCAATGAGCAGTTCTTC.